This T cell receptor beta chain was sequenced in a study of blood T cell repertoires in COVID-19. Study details: Samples representing acute and convalescent COVID-19 were sourced from the United States, Italy and Spain. T cells, B-cell-depleted T cells, or PBMCs supplied cDNA or gDNA.

In the source study's methods: Amplified reference gene primers provided the basis for estimating nucleated cell counts. Using immunoSEQ multiplex PCR, the repertoire was profiled, and TCRdb retains in-frame clones only, with some absent. The V and J calls and clone size come from that table; D and trimming were worked out from the DNA. The sample lists some 38,000 clones, approximately 89% occurring once. Per the germline V gene, CDR1 is MGHRA and CDR2 is YSYEKL. The CDR3 runs 14 residues. V was pared by 3 bases and J by 10 bases, with 9 bases of the junction left unmatched. This chain links TRBV4-1 with TRBJ2-1, with TRBD2 identical over 7 bases. The sample was peripheral blood. This TCR came from a man aged 60-69 years with active or convalescent COVID-19. The DNA of the CDR3 is TGCGCCAGCAGCCAGGGGGGGGTCTTCGGGGAGCAGTTCTTC. Its protein is CASSQGGVFGEQFF.